The 30 T cell receptor beta chains listed next were all sequenced from one sample in a study of T cell repertoires in cytomegalovirus infection. MiXCR, run by TCRdb on the reads, gives a single entry per CDR3 protein. The sample contains some 940,000 distinct CDR3 sequences, 30% to 40% of which appear only once. These receptors are not linked to any known antigen. The sample was cultured CD8+ T cells from PBMCs, taken from culture after CMV antigen stimulation. The receptors shown here come from a human donor in good health (CMV status not recorded). Some clones in this sample may be carry-over from other donors' samples.

The genes are TRBV19 and TRBJ1-1; D remains unclear. The germline gives CDR1 LNHDA, CDR2 SQIVND (reference sequence). This CDR3 is 13 amino acids long. V was shortened by 7 bases and J by 0 bases, with 9 bases between the two germline ends. The CDR3 loop reads CASTKEMNTEAFF. In nucleotides, the CDR3 is TGTGCCAGTACCAAGGAGATGAACACTGAAGCTTTCTTT.

The J gene is TRBJ1-1, the V gene TRBV19; D unresolved. The CDR3 runs 14 residues. Germline assignment: CDR1 LNHDA and CDR2 SQIVND (reference sequence). The V end was cut by 1 base, the J end by 0 bases, with 6 bases between. CDR3: CASSIVGLNTEAFF. In nucleotides, the CDR3 is TGTGCCAGTAGTATAGTTGGCCTGAACACTGAAGCTTTCTTT. Variable domain in full (rest from reference TRBV19 and TRBJ1-1): DGGITQSPKYLFRKEGQNVTLSCEQNLNHDAMYWYRQDPGQGLRLIYYSQIVNDFQKGDIAEGYSVSREKKESFPLTVTSAQKNPTAFYLCASSIVGLNTEAFFGQGTRLTVV.

This rearrangement joins TRBV27 to TRBJ2-2; TRBD1 might be the D (7 bases). The CDR3 totals 16 residues. CDR1 and CDR2 (germline): MNHEY, SMNVEV (reference sequence). Trimming took 5 bases from V and 6 from J, leaving 19 bases between them. CDR3 protein: CASSPSTGEAAGELFF. CDR3 nucleotide sequence: TGTGCCAGCAGTCCGTCAACAGGGGAGGCGGCCGGGGAGCTGTTTTTT.

This clonotype has a count of ten or more. The genes are TRBV7-6 and TRBJ2-2; 8 nucleotides agree with TRBD1. The germline CDR1 and CDR2 sequences are SGHVS and FNYEAQ. CDR3 size: 17 residues. V trimming: 4 bases; J trimming: 6 bases; junction bases outside the gene matches: 13. The CDR3 region is CASSSQDREGFAGELFF. The CDR3, as DNA: TGTGCCAGCAGCTCCCAGGACAGGGAAGGATTCGCCGGGGAGCTGTTTTTT.

This clonotype was seen a few times. The chain joins TRBV19 to TRBJ1-2; TRBD1 aligns across 8 bases. V lost 8 bases to trimming and J lost 5 bases; unmatched junction nucleotides: 19. CDR1 is LNHDA and CDR2 is SQIVND in the germline V gene (reference sequence). The CDR3 contains 17 residues. The CDR3 spells CASQGWVTGVELYGYTF. In DNA form, the CDR3 reads TGTGCCAGTCAAGGATGGGTGACAGGGGTCGAACTATATGGCTACACCTTC.

There are a few counts of this clonotype. The chain combines TRBV20-1 with TRBJ1-2; TRBD1 might be the D (5 bases). The CDR3 totals 16 residues. Trimming took off 5 bases at V and 3 bases at J, with 22 bases between the two ends. Germline CDR1 DFQATT, CDR2 SNEGSKA (reference sequence). Written as DNA, the CDR3 is TGCAGTGCTCGAAAGGGACGTTCCCGGGGAGACTATGGCTACACCTTC. Protein: CSARKGRSRGDYGYTF.

The chain is built from TRBV29-1 and TRBJ1-2, with D unclear. Germline V gives CDR1 SQVTM, CDR2 ANQGSEA. Trimming took 5 bases from V and 7 from J, leaving 11 bases between them. CDR3 size: 11 residues. CDR3 DNA: TGCAGCGTTCTCCTGCGAGTTGGCTACACCTTC. Protein product: CSVLLRVGYTF.

This clonotype was observed a handful of times. The chain recombines TRBV15 with TRBJ1-5; no reliable D call. The CDR3 is 15 residues long. Germline-derived CDR1 and CDR2 are LNHNV and YYDKDF (reference sequence). V lost 0 bases, J lost 4 bases, and 10 bases lay in between. CDR3 DNA sequence: TGTGCCACCAGCAGAGATCTGGCGGCGAATCAGCCCCAGCATTTT. As protein: CATSRDLAANQPQHF.

The rearrangement links TRBV7-6 to TRBJ2-5; 9 bases match TRBD2. The germline gives CDR1 SGHVS, CDR2 FNYEAQ. There are 15 residues in the CDR3. The ends lost 6 bases at V and 4 bases at J; junction bases unmatched: 9. CDR3 sequence (DNA): TGTGCCAGCAGGCGCATCGATAGCGGGGGAGAGACCCAGTACTTC. Protein sequence: CASRRIDSGGETQYF.

V gene TRBV6-5 combines with J gene TRBJ1-5, with D perhaps TRBD1 (6 bases). The germline CDR1 and CDR2 sequences are MNHEY and SVGAGI. V was shortened by 4 bases and J by 2 bases, with 15 bases between the two germline ends. The CDR3 contains 16 residues. Here the CDR3 DNA reads TGTGCCAGCAGTTCCTCCAGGGGAGGACGCAATCAGCCCCAGCATTTT. It encodes CASSSSRGGRNQPQHF.

This clonotype came up many times. The chain employs TRBV7-2 and TRBJ1-2, with TRBD1 identical over 7 bases. Germline V CDR1 and CDR2: SGHTA, FQGNSA. The CDR3 has 15 amino acids. Trimming cost V 5 bases and J 1 base; bases outside gene matches: 7. The CDR3 spells CASSPRGSVNYGYTF. Here the CDR3 DNA reads TGTGCCAGCAGCCCCAGGGGGTCCGTTAACTATGGCTACACCTTC.

CDR3 sequence (DNA): TGCGCCAGCACACAATCAACCGGGACAAGGAACACCGGGGAGCTGTTTTTT. Protein sequence: CASTQSTGTRNTGELFF. J is TRBJ2-2 and V is TRBV5-1; a weak D match, TRBD1 (6 bases). Trimming cost V 6 bases and J 1 base, with 19 bases left between them. The CDR3 length is 17 residues. Germline loops: CDR1 SGHRS, CDR2 YFSETQ. Complete variable domain (other parts from reference TRBV5-1 and TRBJ2-2): KAGVTQTPRYLIKTRGQQVTLSCSPISGHRSVSWYQQTPGQGLQFLFEYFSETQRNKGNFPGRFSGRQFSNSRSEMNVSTLELGDSALYLCASTQSTGTRNTGELFFGEGSRLTVL.

This clonotype was recorded at least ten times. This chain connects TRBV7-8 to TRBJ2-1, with TRBD1 matching over 10 bases. CDR1 SGHVS and CDR2 FQNEAQ come from the germline V gene. The CDR3 consists of 15 residues. The V segment lost 5 bases and the J segment 7 bases; nucleotides outside the gene matches: 8. The CDR3 region is CASSPWTGGKNEQFF. As DNA, the CDR3 is TGTGCCAGCAGCCCGTGGACAGGGGGGAAGAATGAGCAGTTCTTC.

This clonotype was seen a few times. V and J are TRBV10-3 and TRBJ2-1; D tentatively fits TRBD1 or TRBD2 (5 bases each). V gave up 2 bases and J gave up 10 bases, with 12 bases separating them. This CDR3 has 13 amino acids. Looked up from germline, CDR1 is ENHRY and CDR2 is SYGVKD. CDR3: CAISERDGWEQFF. As DNA, the CDR3 is TGTGCCATCAGTGAGAGGGACGGTTGGGAGCAGTTCTTC.

This clonotype was seen many times. The rearrangement links TRBV7-2 to TRBJ2-1; D uncertain. The CDR3 is 14 amino acids. Germline CDR1 and CDR2: SGHTA and FQGNSA. The V and J ends lost 2 bases and 2 bases respectively, with 7 bases between them. The CDR3 DNA follows: TGTGCCAGCAGCTTATCCGACCCCTACAATGAGCAGTTCTTC. Its protein product is CASSLSDPYNEQFF.

This clonotype was counted many times. V usage is TRBV9 and J usage is TRBJ1-4; no clear D. The CDR3 loop spans 15 amino acids. Germline V lookup: CDR1 SGDLS, CDR2 YYNGEE. V was trimmed by 0 bases and J by 4 bases, leaving 10 bases between them. The CDR3 reads CASSVGAKGNEKLFF. The CDR3 DNA is TGTGCCAGCAGCGTAGGGGCAAAGGGTAATGAAAAACTGTTTTTT.

The genes are TRBV2 and TRBJ1-2; D unresolved. Germline CDR1 reads SNHLY; CDR2 reads FYNNEI. The CDR3 sequence is 14 residues long. The ends were cut back, 1 base at V and 3 bases at J, with 9 bases in the middle. The DNA for the CDR3 is TGTGCCAGCAGTGAAGGGGCAGAGTACTATGGCTACACCTTC. Residues: CASSEGAEYYGYTF.

A note on this clonotype: It may be a read error: a sequence one base away is much more abundant. The chain's CDR3 is CTSSLGEDTQYF. CDR3 bases: TGTACCAGCAGCTTAGGGGAAGATACGCAGTATTTT. This sequence joins TRBV5-6 and TRBJ2-3; a weak D match, TRBD1 (5 bases). The CDR3 runs to 12 residues. The V gene's germline CDR1 is SGHDT and CDR2 YYEEEE.

V and J are TRBV4-1 and TRBJ2-7; tentative D call: TRBD2 (5 bases). The CDR3 sequence is 13 residues long. Per germline, CDR1 MGHRA and CDR2 YSYEKL. V was clipped by 1 base and J by 4 bases, with 8 bases between them. CDR3 region: CASSQARTYEQYV. The DNA for the CDR3 is TGCGCCAGCAGCCAAGCTAGGACTTACGAGCAGTACGTC.

V and J are TRBV6-5 and TRBJ2-2; D unclear. Germline CDR1 and CDR2: MNHEY and SVGAGI. The CDR3 is made up of 16 amino acids. Trimming took 0 bases from V and 3 from J, leaving 11 bases between them. The CDR3 DNA is TGTGCCAGCAGTTACTCGAACAGTTGGTACACCGGGGAGCTGTTTTTT. Amino acid sequence: CASSYSNSWYTGELFF.

This chain joins TRBV6-1 and TRBJ2-5; possibly TRBD1 for D (6 bases). Trimming took off 4 bases at V and 2 bases at J, with 14 bases between the two ends. This CDR3 region has 15 residues. CDR1 and CDR2 from the germline V gene are MNHNS and SASEGT. The chain's CDR3 is CASSVTGSPQETQYF. DNA for the CDR3: TGTGCCAGCAGTGTGACAGGTAGCCCTCAAGAGACCCAGTACTTC.

This clonotype has just a few counts. The chain links TRBV15 to TRBJ1-5; TRBD1 matches 9 bases. CDR1 and CDR2 from the germline V gene are LNHNV and YYDKDF (reference sequence). This CDR3 comprises 14 residues. V trimming: 4 bases; J trimming: 5 bases; junction bases outside the gene matches: 3. The CDR3 loop is CATSNRDRDQPQHF. The CDR3 coding sequence is TGTGCCACCAGCAACCGGGACAGGGATCAGCCCCAGCATTTT.

This clonotype has ten or more counts. DNA of the CDR3: TGTGCCAGCAGCTTTTTCGGGACAGGGGACACCGGGGAGCTGTTTTTT. Amino acid sequence: CASSFFGTGDTGELFF. The chain has TRBV7-8 and TRBJ2-2, with TRBD1 matching over 10 bases. This CDR3 contains 16 residues. Looked up from germline, CDR1 is SGHVS and CDR2 is FQNEAQ. V lost 3 bases and J lost 3; bases outside the gene matches: 4.

This clonotype was counted between two and nine times. The chain is built from TRBV2 and TRBJ2-1; 10 bases fit TRBD2. V shed 3 bases, J shed 5 bases, and the junction held 7 bases outside the gene matches. The CDR3 runs 16 residues. Germline V gene sequence: CDR1 SNHLY, CDR2 FYNNEI. CDR3 region: CASSEWSGGAHNEQFF. The CDR3 bases are TGTGCCAGCAGTGAGTGGAGCGGGGGGGCCCACAATGAGCAGTTCTTC.

This chain connects TRBV6-2 or TRBV6-3 to TRBJ2-1; D unresolved. V was cut by 1 base and J by 4 bases, with 8 bases left in between. This CDR3 has 14 amino acids. CDR1 is MNHEY, CDR2 SVGEGT, per germline. CDR3 loop: CASSYLFGYNEQFF. The CDR3 DNA reads TGTGCCAGCAGTTACTTATTCGGATACAATGAGCAGTTCTTC.

The J gene is TRBJ2-1, the V gene TRBV5-1; D remains unclear. Germline V gene sequence: CDR1 SGHRS, CDR2 YFSETQ. V was cut by 1 base and J by 7 bases, with 15 bases left in between. The CDR3 has 15 residues. This chain's CDR3 is CASSLRHPIGNEQFF. Here the CDR3 DNA reads TGCGCCAGCAGCTTGAGGCACCCGATCGGGAATGAGCAGTTCTTC.

This clonotype was observed a handful of times. The CDR3 nucleotides read TGCAGTGCTGGCTGGACAGGGGTGCCAGGCTACACCTTC. Its translation: CSAGWTGVPGYTF. The rearrangement links TRBV20-1 to TRBJ1-2; 9 bases align to TRBD1. The V gene's germline CDR1 is DFQATT and CDR2 SNEGSKA (reference sequence). The CDR3 extends over 13 amino acids. Losses at the gene ends were 5 bases for V and 8 bases for J; bases not matched to a gene: 9.

In this sample, this clonotype turned up a few times. This chain joins TRBV7-9 and TRBJ2-1, with 10 bases matching TRBD2. V dropped 5 bases and J dropped 3; count of bases not matched to a gene: 19. The CDR3 covers 20 residues. Germline V CDR1 and CDR2: SEHNR, FQNEAQ (reference sequence). The CDR3 loop is CASSTTWPSRTSGVYNEQFF. The CDR3 DNA sequence: TGTGCCAGCAGCACCACGTGGCCCTCTCGTACTAGCGGGGTCTACAATGAGCAGTTCTTC.

This clonotype came up once. CDR3: CASSWWGQETQYF. Here the CDR3 DNA reads TGTGCCAGCAGTTGGTGGGGCCAAGAGACCCAGTACTTC. J is TRBJ2-5 and V is TRBV27, with D uncertain. Germline V lookup: CDR1 MNHEY, CDR2 SMNVEV (reference sequence). V was cut by 4 bases and J by 1 base, with 7 bases left in between. The CDR3 runs 13 residues.

This clonotype has more than one count but fewer than ten. The V and J genes are TRBV19 and TRBJ1-1; the match to TRBD1 covers 8 bases. Germline CDR1 LNHDA, CDR2 SQIVND (reference sequence). There are 14 residues in the CDR3. After removal of 9 bases from V and 5 bases from J, the junction contained 11 bases not matched to a gene. The CDR3 nucleotides are TGTGCCAGCAGTCCCCAGGGGGCTTGGACTGAAGCTTTCTTT. Protein: CASSPQGAWTEAFF.